This TCR beta chain derives from a study of T-cell reconstitution after alpha-beta-depleted transplantation in children. Overall study results and limits: A year had passed since transplant, and T-cell counts and diversity by then came mostly from newly produced T cells. Several hundred expanded graft clones reportedly supplied alpha-beta T cells about two months after transplant.

Unique molecular identifiers featured in how the TCRbeta library was prepared. Via MiXCR, TCRdb re-called the PCR reads, giving one row per CDR3 protein. Among 250,000 to 300,000 distinct CDR3 sequences listed, approximately 7.3% were seen once. This clonotype was seen ten or more times. Its antigen is undetermined. This CDR3 comprises 14 residues. CDR1 is SGHRS, CDR2 YFSETQ, per germline. J lost 9 bases, V lost 7 bases, and 7 bases had no gene match. Sample: peripheral blood, taken 360 days after TCRalphabeta/CD19-depleted stem cell transplant. This sequence originates from a female patient aged 2 to 10 who had a stem cell transplant for Fanconi anemia, so the T cells may come from the graft donor. This chain uses TRBV5-1 with TRBJ2-1; TRBD2 matches 13 bases. The CDR3: CASRGTSGATEQFF. The DNA for the CDR3 is TGCGCCAGCCGAGGGACTAGCGGGGCCACTGAGCAGTTCTTC.